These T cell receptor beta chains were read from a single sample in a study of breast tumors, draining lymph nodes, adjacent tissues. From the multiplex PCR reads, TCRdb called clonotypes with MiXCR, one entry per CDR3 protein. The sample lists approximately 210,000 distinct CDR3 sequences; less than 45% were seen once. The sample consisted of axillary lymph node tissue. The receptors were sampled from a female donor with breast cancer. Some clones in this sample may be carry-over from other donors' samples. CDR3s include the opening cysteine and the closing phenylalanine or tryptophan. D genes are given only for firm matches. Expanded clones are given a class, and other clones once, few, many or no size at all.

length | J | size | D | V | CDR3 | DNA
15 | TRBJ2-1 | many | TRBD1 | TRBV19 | CASSISGQGHNEQFF | TGTGCCAGTAGTATTAGTGGACAGGGACACAATGAGCAGTTCTTC
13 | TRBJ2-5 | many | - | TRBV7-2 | CASSLGVQETQYF | TGTGCCAGCAGCTTAGGGGTCCAAGAGACCCAGTACTTC
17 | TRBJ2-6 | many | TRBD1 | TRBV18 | CASSSIPGGSGANVLTF | TGTGCCAGCTCATCAATCCCAGGGGGCTCTGGGGCCAACGTCCTGACTTTC
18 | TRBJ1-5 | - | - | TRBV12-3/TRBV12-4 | CASSFLSPGTWVNQPQHF | TGTGCCAGCAGTTTTTTATCTCCCGGGACCTGGGTCAATCAGCCCCAGCATTTT
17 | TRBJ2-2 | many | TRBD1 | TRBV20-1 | CSASTGQGARGTGELFF | TGCAGTGCTAGCACGGGACAGGGGGCCCGAGGGACCGGGGAGCTGTTTTTT
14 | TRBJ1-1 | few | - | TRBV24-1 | CATRKGGGNTEAFF | TGTGCCACCAGGAAGGGGGGGGGGAACACTGAAGCTTTCTTT
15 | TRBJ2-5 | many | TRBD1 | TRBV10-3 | CAITSDRGGSETQYF | TGTGCCATCACCTCAGACAGGGGGGGCTCCGAGACCCAGTACTTC
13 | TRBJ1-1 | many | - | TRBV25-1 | CASSDGGRAEAFF | TGTGCCAGCAGTGATGGGGGGAGGGCTGAAGCTTTCTTT
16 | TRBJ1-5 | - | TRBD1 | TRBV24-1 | CATSDSGTGGSRPQHF | TGTGCCACCAGTGATTCTGGGACAGGGGGCTCTCGGCCCCAGCATTTT
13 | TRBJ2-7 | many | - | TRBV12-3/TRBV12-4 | CASRGAQAYEQYF | TGTGCCAGCAGGGGGGCCCAGGCGTACGAGCAGTACTTC
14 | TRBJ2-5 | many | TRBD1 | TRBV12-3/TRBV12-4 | CASSLIGGQETQYF | TGTGCCAGCAGTTTAATAGGGGGCCAGGAGACCCAGTACTTC
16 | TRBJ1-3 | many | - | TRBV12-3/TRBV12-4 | CASSFGPLGAGNTIYF | TGTGCCAGCAGTTTTGGCCCTTTGGGCGCCGGAAACACCATATATTTT
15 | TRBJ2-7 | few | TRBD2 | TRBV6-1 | CASTMMSGSLYEQYF | TGTGCCAGCACGATGATGAGCGGGAGTCTCTACGAGCAGTACTTC
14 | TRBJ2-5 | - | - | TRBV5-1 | CASSLGGMGETQYF | TGCGCCAGCAGCTTGGGCGGGATGGGAGAGACCCAGTACTTC
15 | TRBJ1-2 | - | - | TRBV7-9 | CASSETQGSNYGYPF | TGTGCCAGCAGCGAAACGCAGGGGAGTAACTATGGCTACCCCTTC
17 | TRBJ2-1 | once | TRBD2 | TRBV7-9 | CASRQTSGVSSYNEQFF | TGTGCCAGCAGGCAGACTAGCGGGGTCAGCTCCTACAATGAGCAGTTCTTC
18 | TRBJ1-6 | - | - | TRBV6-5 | CASSLTRRYRGANSPLHF | TGTGCCAGCAGCCTTACTCGAAGGTATAGGGGCGCAAATTCACCCCTCCACTTT
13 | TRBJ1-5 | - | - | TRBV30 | CAWSGTYLGPQHF | TGTGCCTGGAGTGGGACCTACCTCGGGCCCCAGCATTTT
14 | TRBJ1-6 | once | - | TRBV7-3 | CASSSGVLNSPLYF | TGTGCCAGCAGCTCCGGGGTCCTCAATTCACCCCTCTACTTT
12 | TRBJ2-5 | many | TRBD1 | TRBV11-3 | CASSQGGQAQYF | TGTGCCAGCAGTCAAGGTGGACAGGCCCAGTACTTC
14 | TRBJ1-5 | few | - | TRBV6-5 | CASSRDRGNQPQHF | TGTGCCAGCAGTAGGGACCGCGGCAATCAGCCCCAGCATTTT
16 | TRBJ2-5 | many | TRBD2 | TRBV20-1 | CSARDPPGGAQETQYF | TGCAGTGCTCGCGACCCTCCGGGGGGTGCCCAAGAGACCCAGTACTTC
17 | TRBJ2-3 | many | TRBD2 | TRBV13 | CASSLRTSGTDTDTQYF | TGTGCCAGCAGCCTACGGACTAGCGGGACCGACACAGATACGCAGTATTTT
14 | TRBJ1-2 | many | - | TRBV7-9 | CASVTAGLLYGYTF | TGTGCCAGCGTCACCGCAGGGCTTCTATATGGCTACACCTTC
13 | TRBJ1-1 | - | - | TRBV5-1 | CASSFRVNTEAFF | TGCGCCAGCAGCTTCAGAGTTAACACTGAAGCTTTCTTT
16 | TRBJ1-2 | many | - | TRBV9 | CASSKPSGGGSYGYTF | TGTGCCAGCAGCAAACCCTCGGGGGGCGGGAGCTATGGCTACACCTTC
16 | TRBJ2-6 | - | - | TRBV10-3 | CASCWDTLSGANVLTF | TGTGCCAGCTGTTGGGACACGCTCTCTGGGGCCAACGTCCTGACTTTC
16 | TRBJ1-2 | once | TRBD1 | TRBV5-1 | CANSFPGQMTNYGYTF | TGTGCCAACAGCTTCCCGGGACAGATGACTAACTATGGCTACACCTTC
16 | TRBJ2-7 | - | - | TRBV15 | CATSSPQPRRTYEQYF | TGTGCCACCAGCAGCCCGCAGCCCCGGCGGACCTACGAGCAGTACTTC
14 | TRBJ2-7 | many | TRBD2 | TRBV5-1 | CASSRAGATDEQYF | TGCGCCAGCAGCCGAGCGGGAGCCACGGACGAGCAGTACTTC
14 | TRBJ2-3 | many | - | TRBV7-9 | CASSLVGSTDTQYF | TGTGCCAGCAGCTTAGTGGGGAGTACAGATACGCAGTATTTT
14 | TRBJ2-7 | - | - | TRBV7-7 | CASSLGLLTGEQYF | TGTGCTAGCAGCTTAGGACTGCTCACCGGGGAGCAGTACTTC
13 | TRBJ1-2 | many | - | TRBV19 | CASSLLDRSGYTF | TGTGCCAGTAGTCTGCTAGATCGGAGTGGCTACACCTTC
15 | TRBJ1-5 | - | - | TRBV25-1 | CASSEFFGNNQPQHF | TGTGCCAGCAGTGAATTTTTCGGAAACAATCAGCCCCAGCATTTT
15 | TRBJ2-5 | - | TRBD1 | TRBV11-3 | CASSYGTGLQETQYF | TGTGCCAGCAGCTACGGGACAGGGCTCCAAGAGACCCAGTACTTC
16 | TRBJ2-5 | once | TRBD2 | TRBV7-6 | CASSYLSTGGGETQYF | TGTGCCAGCAGCTACCTATCAACGGGGGGGGGAGAGACCCAGTACTTC
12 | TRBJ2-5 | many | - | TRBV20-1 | CSALTYEETQYF | TGCAGTGCTCTGACGTACGAGGAGACCCAGTACTTC
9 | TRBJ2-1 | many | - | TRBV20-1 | CSAPNEQFF | TGCAGTGCCCCCAATGAGCAGTTCTTC
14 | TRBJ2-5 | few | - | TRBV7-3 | CASSLNPGEETQYF | TGTGCCAGCAGCTTAAATCCCGGGGAAGAGACCCAGTACTTC
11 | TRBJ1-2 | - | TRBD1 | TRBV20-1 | CSVTGQWGYTF | TGCAGCGTTACGGGACAGTGGGGCTACACCTTC
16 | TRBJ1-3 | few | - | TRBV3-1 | CASSHLRRGSGNTIYF | TGTGCCAGCAGCCATCTAAGACGGGGCTCTGGAAACACCATATATTTT
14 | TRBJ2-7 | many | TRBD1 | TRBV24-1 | CATSPGQPLYEQYF | TGTGCCACCAGTCCGGGACAGCCCCTTTACGAGCAGTACTTC
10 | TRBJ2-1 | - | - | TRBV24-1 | CATGYNEQFF | TGTGCTACTGGCTACAATGAGCAGTTCTTC
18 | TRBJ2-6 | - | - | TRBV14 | CASSQGRRGLSGASVLTF | TGTGCCAGTAGCCAGGGACGGCGGGGGCTCTCTGGGGCCAGCGTCCTGACTTTC
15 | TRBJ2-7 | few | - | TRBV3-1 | CASSQGRTRTYEQYF | TGTGCCAGCAGCCAAGGCAGGACACGGACCTACGAGCAGTACTTC
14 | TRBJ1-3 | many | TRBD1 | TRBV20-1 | CSASAGGAGNTIYF | TGCAGTGCTAGCGCAGGGGGCGCTGGAAACACCATATATTTT
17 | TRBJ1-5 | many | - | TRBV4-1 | CASSQDLESYSNQPQHF | TGCGCCAGCAGCCAAGATCTCGAATCTTATAGCAATCAGCCCCAGCATTTT
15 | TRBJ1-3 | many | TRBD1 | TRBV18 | CASSPPDRAGNTIYF | TGTGCCAGCTCACCTCCGGACAGGGCTGGAAACACCATATATTTT
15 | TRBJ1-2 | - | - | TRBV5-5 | CASSQITDGNYGYTF | TGTGCCAGCAGCCAAATAACGGACGGAAACTATGGCTACACCTTC
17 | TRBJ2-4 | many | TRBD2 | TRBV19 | CASSTGTSGVVRYIQYF | TGTGCCAGTAGTACGGGGACTAGCGGGGTAGTTAGGTACATTCAGTACTTC
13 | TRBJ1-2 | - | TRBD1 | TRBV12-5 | CASAPTGSYGYTF | TGTGCTAGTGCTCCGACAGGGAGCTATGGCTACACCTTC
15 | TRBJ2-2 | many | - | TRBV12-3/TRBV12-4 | CASSLRDTASGELFF | TGTGCCAGCAGTTTGAGAGACACAGCATCCGGGGAGCTGTTTTTT
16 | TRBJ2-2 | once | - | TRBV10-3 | CAINAMGTMNTGELFF | TGTGCTATCAATGCTATGGGGACCATGAACACCGGGGAGCTGTTTTTT